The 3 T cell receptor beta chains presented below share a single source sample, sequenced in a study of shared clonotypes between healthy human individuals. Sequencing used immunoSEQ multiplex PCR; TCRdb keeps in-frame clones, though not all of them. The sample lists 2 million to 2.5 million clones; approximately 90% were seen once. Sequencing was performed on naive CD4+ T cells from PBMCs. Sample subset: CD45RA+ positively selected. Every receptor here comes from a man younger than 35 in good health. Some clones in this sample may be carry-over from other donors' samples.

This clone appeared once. CDR3 sequence: CAWKDRLAGYEQYF. CDR3 nucleotides: TGTGCCTGGAAGGACCGACTAGCGGGCTACGAGCAGTACTTC. The V gene is TRBV30, the J gene TRBJ2-7; 10 nucleotides match TRBD2. The V segment lost 4 bases and the J segment 3 bases; nucleotides outside the gene matches: 6. The CDR3 runs 14 residues. From germline, CDR1 is GTSNPN and CDR2 SVGIG (reference sequence). Full variable domain (missing parts from reference TRBV30 and TRBJ2-7): SQTIHQWPATLVQPVGSPLSLECTVEGTSNPNLYWYRQAAGRGLQLLFYSVGIGQISSEVPQNLSASRPQDRQFILSSKKLLLSDSGFYLCAWKDRLAGYEQYFGPGTRLTVT.

The CDR3 here is CASSLQLGGTEAFF. The CDR3, as DNA: TGCGCCAGCAGCCTACAGTTAGGAGGGACTGAAGCTTTCTTT. This chain connects TRBV10-2 to TRBJ1-1, with D unresolved. Looked up from germline, CDR1 is WSHSY and CDR2 is SAAADI. The CDR3 has 14 residues. V was shortened by 6 bases and J by 5 bases, with 16 bases between the two germline ends.

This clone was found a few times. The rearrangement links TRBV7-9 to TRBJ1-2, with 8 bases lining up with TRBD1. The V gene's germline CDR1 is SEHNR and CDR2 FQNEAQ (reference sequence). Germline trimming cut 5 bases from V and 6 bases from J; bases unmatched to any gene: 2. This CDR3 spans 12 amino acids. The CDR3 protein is CASSNRGDGYTF. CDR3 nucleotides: TGTGCCAGCAGCAACAGGGGGGATGGCTACACCTTC.